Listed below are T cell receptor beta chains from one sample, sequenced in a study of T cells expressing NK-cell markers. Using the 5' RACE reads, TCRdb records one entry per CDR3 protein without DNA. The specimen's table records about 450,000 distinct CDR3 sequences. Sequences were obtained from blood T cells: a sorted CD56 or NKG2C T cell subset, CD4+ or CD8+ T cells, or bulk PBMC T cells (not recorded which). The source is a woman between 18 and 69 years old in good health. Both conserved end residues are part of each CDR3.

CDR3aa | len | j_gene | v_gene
CASSLQQGYEQFF | 13 | TRBJ2-1 | TRBV6-5
CASNPGGGKQETQYF | 15 | TRBJ2-5 | TRBV12-3/TRBV12-4
CSARDWASPDTQYF | 14 | TRBJ2-3 | TRBV20-1
CASSQDFIPGPYEQYF | 16 | TRBJ2-7 | TRBV4-3
CASSQGVYEQYF | 12 | TRBJ2-7 | TRBV18
CASTWDRAGELFF | 13 | TRBJ2-2 | TRBV27
CASSSERTSGNDYEQYF | 17 | TRBJ2-7 | TRBV7-9
CSVQGDPEAFF | 11 | TRBJ1-1 | TRBV29-1
CASSFLLNRPSGANVLTF | 18 | TRBJ2-6 | TRBV12-3/TRBV12-4
CASSHSGTVNYGYTF | 15 | TRBJ1-2 | TRBV3-1
CASRDRGRRTGELFF | 15 | TRBJ2-2 | TRBV6-1
CASSGEGRGTDTQYF | 15 | TRBJ2-3 | TRBV12-3/TRBV12-4
CASSGRTGNEEKLFF | 15 | TRBJ1-4 | TRBV28
CASNGRGRNTGELFF | 15 | TRBJ2-2 | TRBV19
CASSARQDNTGELFF | 15 | TRBJ2-2 | TRBV12-3/TRBV12-4
CASSPTWGTNEKLFF | 15 | TRBJ1-4 | TRBV5-4
CASSLEAGLDEKLFF | 15 | TRBJ1-4 | TRBV12-3/TRBV12-4
CASSLRLDNEQFF | 13 | TRBJ2-1 | TRBV5-4
CAISDTGYEQYF | 12 | TRBJ2-7 | TRBV10-3
CASSQEGILGSGGQETQYF | 19 | TRBJ2-5 | TRBV4-3
CASSLTSIRRDEQFF | 15 | TRBJ2-1 | TRBV7-3
CASSLEGVYGYTF | 13 | TRBJ1-2 | TRBV7-9
CATSRDGGGIYGYTF | 15 | TRBJ1-2 | TRBV15
CSAPLTGKNTEAFF | 14 | TRBJ1-1 | TRBV20-1
CASIFYGATNEQFF | 14 | TRBJ2-1 | TRBV7-2
CSVDPYRDSSYNEQFF | 16 | TRBJ2-1 | TRBV29-1
CASSSRTRNLEQFF | 14 | TRBJ2-1 | TRBV6-5
CASSSPRGQRYGYTF | 15 | TRBJ1-2 | TRBV12-3/TRBV12-4
CSASLTSGGADTQYF | 15 | TRBJ2-3 | TRBV20-1
CASSSLLADQQFF | 13 | TRBJ2-1 | TRBV6-2/TRBV6-3
CASSLLGGASGGYGYTF | 17 | TRBJ1-2 | TRBV12-3/TRBV12-4
CASSLVTTPGEQYF | 14 | TRBJ2-7 | TRBV28
CAISESLGLEEFF | 13 | TRBJ2-1 | TRBV10-3
CASSGAHRIQETQYF | 15 | TRBJ2-5 | TRBV25-1
CASSLEEWGYNEQFF | 15 | TRBJ2-1 | TRBV4-3
CATLGGGQKFNEQFF | 15 | TRBJ2-1 | TRBV28
CSAPSGTTDTQYF | 13 | TRBJ2-3 | TRBV20-1
CASSQGRYNEQFF | 13 | TRBJ2-1 | TRBV3-1
CASSLSSLGLAGTGEQFF | 18 | TRBJ2-1 | TRBV11-2
CASSQLRDRGYTDTQYF | 17 | TRBJ2-3 | TRBV4-2
CASSLGGADTEAFF | 14 | TRBJ1-1 | TRBV5-1
CASSFAGTYEQYF | 13 | TRBJ2-7 | TRBV27
CASSTASGGNSPLHF | 15 | TRBJ1-6 | TRBV19
CASSLGVPNTGELFF | 15 | TRBJ2-2 | TRBV5-6
CASSFDTLGGQYQETQYF | 18 | TRBJ2-5 | TRBV28
CASSYSKQISYEQYF | 15 | TRBJ2-7 | TRBV6-2/TRBV6-3
CASSPRVRRGTPSIGIQYF | 19 | TRBJ2-4 | TRBV18
CASSQVQLGDTGELFF | 16 | TRBJ2-2 | TRBV4-1
CASSLTERSEQFF | 13 | TRBJ2-1 | TRBV7-3
CASSSGLADTDTQYF | 15 | TRBJ2-3 | TRBV7-2
CSAGGGLAKQETQYF | 15 | TRBJ2-5 | TRBV20-1
CASNLDGSNQPQHF | 14 | TRBJ1-5 | TRBV7-2
CSVEGTSGGLSYNEQFF | 17 | TRBJ2-1 | TRBV29-1
CASSYVGGPKETQYF | 15 | TRBJ2-5 | TRBV6-2/TRBV6-3
CASSLGGSEQYF | 12 | TRBJ2-7 | TRBV5-1